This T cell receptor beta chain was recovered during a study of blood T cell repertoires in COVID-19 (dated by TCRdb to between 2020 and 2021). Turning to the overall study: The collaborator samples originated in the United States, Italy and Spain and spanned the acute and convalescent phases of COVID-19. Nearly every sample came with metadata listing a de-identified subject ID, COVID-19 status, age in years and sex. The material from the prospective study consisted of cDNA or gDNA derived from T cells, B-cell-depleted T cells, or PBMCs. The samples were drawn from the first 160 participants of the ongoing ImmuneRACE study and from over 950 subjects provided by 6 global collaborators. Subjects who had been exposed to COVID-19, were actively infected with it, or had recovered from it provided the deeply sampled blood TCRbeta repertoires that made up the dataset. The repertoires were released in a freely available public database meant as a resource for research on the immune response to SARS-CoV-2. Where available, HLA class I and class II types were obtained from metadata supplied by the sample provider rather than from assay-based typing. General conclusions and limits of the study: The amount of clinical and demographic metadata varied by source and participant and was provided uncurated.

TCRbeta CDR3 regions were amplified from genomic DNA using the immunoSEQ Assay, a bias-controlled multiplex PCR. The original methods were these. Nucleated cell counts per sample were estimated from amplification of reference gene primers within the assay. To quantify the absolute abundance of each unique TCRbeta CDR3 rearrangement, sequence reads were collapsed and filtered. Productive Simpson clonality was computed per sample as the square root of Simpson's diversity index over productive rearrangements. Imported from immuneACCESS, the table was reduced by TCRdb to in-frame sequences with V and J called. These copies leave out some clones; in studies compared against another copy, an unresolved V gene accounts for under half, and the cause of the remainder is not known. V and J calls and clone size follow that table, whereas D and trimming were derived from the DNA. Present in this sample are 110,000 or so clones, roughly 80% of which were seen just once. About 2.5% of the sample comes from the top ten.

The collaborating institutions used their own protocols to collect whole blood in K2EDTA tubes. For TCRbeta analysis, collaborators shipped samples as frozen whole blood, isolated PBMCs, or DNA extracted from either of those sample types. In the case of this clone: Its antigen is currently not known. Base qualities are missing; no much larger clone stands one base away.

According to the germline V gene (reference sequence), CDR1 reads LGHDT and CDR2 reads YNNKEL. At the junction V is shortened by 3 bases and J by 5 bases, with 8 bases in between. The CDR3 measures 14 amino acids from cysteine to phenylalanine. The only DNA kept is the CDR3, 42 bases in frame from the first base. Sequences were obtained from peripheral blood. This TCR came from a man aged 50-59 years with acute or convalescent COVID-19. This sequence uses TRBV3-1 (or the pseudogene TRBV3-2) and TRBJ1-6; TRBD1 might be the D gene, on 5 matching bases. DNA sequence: TGTGCCAGCAGCCACGAACAGGATAATTCACCCCTCCACTTT. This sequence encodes CASSHEQDNSPLHF.